These 8 T cell receptor beta chains were sequenced from one sample in a study of blood T cell repertoires in COVID-19 (dated by TCRdb to 2020 to 2022). The library came from the immunoSEQ multiplex PCR assay. TCRdb took over this immuneACCESS table, retaining in-frame rearrangements with V and J assigned. Such tables are incomplete; in checked studies, under half of the missing clones stem from an unresolved V gene, and the remainder is unexplained. Within this sample are around 480,000 clones, with approximately 90% of them counted one time only. Of the sample, 0.7% falls within the top ten clones. Specimen: PBMCs or T cells enriched from blood (not recorded which). All receptors derive from a woman aged 18-35 years who had recovered from COVID-19.

In regard to this clone: The junction shows a germline mismatch at one end, possibly a read error. The rearrangement uses TRBV5-1 and TRBJ2-4; 11 nucleotides match TRBD2. This CDR3 comprises 14 residues. Looked up from germline, CDR1 is SGHRS and CDR2 is YFSETQ. The DNA of the CDR3 is TGCGCCAGCAGCGCAACTAGCGGGGGCCCCGAAGGGAGCTTC. The encoded protein is CASSATSGGPEGSF. Filled out from reference TRBV5-1 and TRBJ2-4, the complete variable domain reads KAGVTQTPRYLIKTRGQQVTLSCSPISGHRSVSWYQQTPGQGLQFLFEYFSETQRNKGNFPGRFSGRQFSNSRSEMNVSTLELGDSALYLCASSATSGGPEGSFGAGTRLSVL.

The chain carries TRBV7-9 and TRBJ2-5, with D maybe TRBD2 (5 bases). CDR1 SEHNR and CDR2 FQNEAQ come from the germline V gene (reference sequence). The CDR3 loop spans 15 amino acids. The V gene lost 3 bases and the J gene lost 1 base, with 12 bases spanning the gap. CDR3 loop: CASSLGGSSQETQYF. Here the CDR3 DNA reads TGTGCCAGCAGCTTGGGCGGGTCGAGCCAAGAGACCCAGTACTTC. The full variable domain, its missing parts supplied by reference TRBV7-9 and TRBJ2-5, is DTGVSQNPRHKITKRGQNVTFRCDPISEHNRLYWYRQTLGQGPEFLTYFQNEAQLEKSRLLSDRFSAERPKGSFSTLEIQRTEQGDSAMYLCASSLGGSSQETQYFGPGTRLLVL.

The V and J genes are TRBV28 and TRBJ2-7; TRBD2 matches 9 bases. Germline-derived CDR1 and CDR2 are MDHEN and SYDVKM. The CDR3 runs to 15 residues. The trim removed 5 bases at V and 6 bases at J, leaving 11 bases unmatched. CDR3 region: CASSPPTRGGREQYF. The CDR3 DNA sequence: TGTGCCAGCAGTCCCCCAACGCGGGGGGGCCGCGAGCAGTACTTC.

This clone was detected a few times. V usage is TRBV28 and J usage is TRBJ1-2; D is ambiguous. CDR1 is MDHEN, CDR2 SYDVKM, per germline. Trimming pared 2 bases from V and 4 bases from J, leaving 11 bases between. This CDR3 is built from 14 residues. The CDR3 loop is CASSLIRGSYGYTF. CDR3 bases: TGTGCCAGCAGTTTAATCCGGGGAAGCTATGGCTACACCTTC.

V and J are TRBV29-1 and TRBJ1-1; 9 bases are shared with TRBD1. V shed 4 bases, J shed 0 bases, and the junction held 15 bases outside the gene matches. Germline V lookup: CDR1 SQVTM, CDR2 ANQGSEA. The CDR3 has 18 residues. CDR3 in amino acids: CSVGYRGLSPAMNTEAFF. CDR3 in DNA: TGCAGCGTTGGGTACAGGGGGCTTTCCCCGGCCATGAACACTGAAGCTTTCTTT. Based on the CDR3 plus reference TRBV29-1 and TRBJ1-1, the full variable domain is SAVISQKPSRDICQRGTSLTIQCQVDSQVTMMFWYRQQPGQSLTLIATANQGSEATYESGFVIDKFPISRPNLTFSTLTVSNMSPEDSSIYLCSVGYRGLSPAMNTEAFFGQGTRLTVV.

The rearrangement uses TRBV7-2 and TRBJ2-7, with TRBD2 identical over 7 bases. J was trimmed by 6 bases and V by 2 bases; bases with no gene match: 10. Germline V gene lookup returns CDR1 SGHTA and CDR2 FQGNSA. The CDR3 loop spans 15 amino acids. In DNA, the CDR3 is TGTGCCAGCAGCTTATACGCGGGGGAAATAAGCGAGCAGTACTTC. Encoded protein: CASSLYAGEISEQYF.

Ten or more counts support this clone. This chain joins TRBV4-1 and TRBJ1-5; 9 nucleotides match TRBD1. With V trimmed by 0 bases and J by 3 bases, 9 bases remained unmatched. There are 18 residues in the CDR3. Germline lookup yields CDR1 MGHRA and CDR2 YSYEKL. Here the CDR3 DNA reads TGCGCCAGCAGCCAAGAACCCCAGGACAGGGGATCCAATCAGCCCCAGCATTTT. Translation gives CASSQEPQDRGSNQPQHF.

To note about this clone: Germline and junction disagree at one end, which may indicate a read error. The V and J genes are TRBV12-3 or TRBV12-4 and TRBJ2-5; no clear D gene. The CDR3 spans 13 residues. In DNA, the CDR3 is TGTGCCAGCAGCTTAGACCAGCGAGAGACCCAGTACTTC. Protein: CASSLDQRETQYF.